This T cell receptor beta chain was recorded in a study of human CD8 memory T cell subsets. Overall study findings and caveats: Going by Chao1 estimates, stem-like memory T cells seemed to be more diverse than precursor exhausted T cells.

This CDR3 region has 18 residues. Germline V gives CDR1 MDHEN, CDR2 SYDVKM. UMI-labeled 5' RACE was used to make TCR beta libraries. TCRdb re-called the 5' RACE reads; one entry per CDR3 protein, DNA not given. The table for this sample gives 5,000 or so distinct CDR3 sequences. As concerns this clonotype: The antigen remains unidentified.

The source material was CD8+ effector memory T cells (TEM) sorted from PBMCs. The subset here: effector memory CD8 T cells, CCR7- CD45RO+ CD95+. The chain couples TRBV28 to TRBJ2-3; checking the TCRdb D call of TRBD2 is not possible without DNA. This TCR was sampled from a human donor in good health. The chain's CDR3 is CASSSTGLAGGMTDTQYF.